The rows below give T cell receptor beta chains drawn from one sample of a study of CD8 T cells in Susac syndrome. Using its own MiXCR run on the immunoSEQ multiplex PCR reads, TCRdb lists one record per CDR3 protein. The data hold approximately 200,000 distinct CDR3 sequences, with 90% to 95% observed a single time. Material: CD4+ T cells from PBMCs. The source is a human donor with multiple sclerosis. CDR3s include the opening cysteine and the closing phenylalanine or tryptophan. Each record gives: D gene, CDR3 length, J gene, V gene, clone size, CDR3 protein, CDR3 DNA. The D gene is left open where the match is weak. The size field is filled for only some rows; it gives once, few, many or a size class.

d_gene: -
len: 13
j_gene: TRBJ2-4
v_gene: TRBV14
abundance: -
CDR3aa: CASSQGRTYIQYF
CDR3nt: TGTGCCAGCAGCCAAGGGCGGACTTACATTCAGTACTTC

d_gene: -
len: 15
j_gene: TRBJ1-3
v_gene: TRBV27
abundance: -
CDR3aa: CASRDGIHSGNTIYF
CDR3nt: TGTGCCAGCAGGGATGGGATCCACTCTGGAAACACCATATATTTT

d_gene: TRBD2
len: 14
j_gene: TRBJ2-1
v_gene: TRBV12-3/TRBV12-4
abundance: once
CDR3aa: CASSNSGDYNEQFF
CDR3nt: TGTGCCAGCAGCAATAGCGGGGATTACAATGAGCAGTTCTTC

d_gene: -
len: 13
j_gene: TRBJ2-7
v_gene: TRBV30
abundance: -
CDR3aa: CAWSRLRTYEQYF
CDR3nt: TGTGCCTGGAGTAGGTTGCGGACCTACGAGCAGTACTTC

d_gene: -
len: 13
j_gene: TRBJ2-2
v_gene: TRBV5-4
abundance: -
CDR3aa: CASSLDGTGELFF
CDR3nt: TGTGCCAGCAGCTTGGACGGCACCGGTGAATTGTTTTTT

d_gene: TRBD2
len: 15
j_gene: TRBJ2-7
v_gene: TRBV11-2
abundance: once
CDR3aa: CASRGLAGGPYEQYF
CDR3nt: TGTGCCAGCAGGGGACTAGCGGGAGGGCCCTACGAGCAGTACTTC

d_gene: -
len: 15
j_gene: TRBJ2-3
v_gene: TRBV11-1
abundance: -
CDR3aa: CASSFSYTSEDTQYF
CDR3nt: TGTGCCAGCAGCTTTTCCTACACCAGCGAGGATACGCAGTATTTT

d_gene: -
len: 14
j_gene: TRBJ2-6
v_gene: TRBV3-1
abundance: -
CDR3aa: CASSQVSGANVLTF
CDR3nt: TGTGCCAGCAGCCAGGTCTCTGGGGCCAACGTCCTGACTTTC

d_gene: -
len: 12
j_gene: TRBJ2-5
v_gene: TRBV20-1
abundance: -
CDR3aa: CSASGPWKTQYF
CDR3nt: TGCAGTGCTAGCGGCCCGTGGAAGACCCAGTACTTC

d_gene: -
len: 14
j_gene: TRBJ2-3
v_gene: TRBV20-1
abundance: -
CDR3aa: CSARVPLRTDTQYF
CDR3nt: TGCAGTGCTAGAGTGCCCCTACGCACAGATACGCAGTATTTT

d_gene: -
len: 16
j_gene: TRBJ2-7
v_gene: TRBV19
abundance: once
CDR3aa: CASSPAPRDGNYEQYF
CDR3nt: TGTGCCAGTAGCCCCGCCCCCAGGGACGGTAACTACGAGCAGTACTTC

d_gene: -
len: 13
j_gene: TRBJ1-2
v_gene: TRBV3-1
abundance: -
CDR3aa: CASSPRQSYGYTF
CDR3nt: TGTGCCAGCAGCCCTCGACAAAGCTATGGCTACACCTTC

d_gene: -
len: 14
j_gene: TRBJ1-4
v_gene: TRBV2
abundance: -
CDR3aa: CASTALESNEKLFF
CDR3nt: TGTGCCAGCACAGCTTTGGAATCTAATGAAAAACTGTTTTTT

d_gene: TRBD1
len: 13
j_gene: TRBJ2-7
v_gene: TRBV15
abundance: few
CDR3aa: CATSRDRGYEQYF
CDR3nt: TGTGCCACCAGCAGGGACAGGGGATACGAGCAGTACTTC

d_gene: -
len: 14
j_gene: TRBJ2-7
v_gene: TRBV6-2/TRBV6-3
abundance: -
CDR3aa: CASGKGTSLYEQYF
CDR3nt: TGTGCCAGCGGGAAAGGGACGTCCTTATACGAGCAGTACTTC

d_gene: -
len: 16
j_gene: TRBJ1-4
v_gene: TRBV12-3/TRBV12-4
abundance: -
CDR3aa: CASSLGDGATNEKLFF
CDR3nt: TGTGCCAGCAGTTTAGGGGACGGTGCAACTAATGAAAAACTGTTTTTT

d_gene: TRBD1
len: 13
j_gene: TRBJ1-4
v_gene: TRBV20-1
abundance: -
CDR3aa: CSARDRGIEKLFF
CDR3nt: TGCAGTGCTAGGGACAGGGGGATTGAAAAACTGTTTTTT

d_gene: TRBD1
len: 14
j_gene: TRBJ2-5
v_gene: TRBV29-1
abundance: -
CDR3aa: CSVGEGAIGETQYF
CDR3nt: TGCAGCGTTGGAGAGGGGGCCATCGGAGAGACCCAGTACTTC

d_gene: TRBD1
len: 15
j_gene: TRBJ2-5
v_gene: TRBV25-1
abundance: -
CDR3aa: CASSAPGQRQETQYF
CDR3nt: TGTGCCAGCAGTGCTCCGGGACAGCGGCAAGAGACCCAGTACTTC

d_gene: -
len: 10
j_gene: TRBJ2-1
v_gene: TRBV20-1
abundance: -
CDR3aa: CSARRSEQFF
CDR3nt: TGCAGTGCCCGCCGCTCTGAGCAGTTCTTC

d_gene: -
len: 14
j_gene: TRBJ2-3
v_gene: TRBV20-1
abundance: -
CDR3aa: CSARDGKLTDTQYF
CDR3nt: TGCAGTGCTAGAGACGGGAAGTTGACAGATACGCAGTATTTT

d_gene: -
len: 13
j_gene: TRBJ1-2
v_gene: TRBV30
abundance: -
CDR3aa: CAWRDALRGGYTF
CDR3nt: TGTGCCTGGAGGGACGCCCTCCGAGGGGGCTACACCTTC

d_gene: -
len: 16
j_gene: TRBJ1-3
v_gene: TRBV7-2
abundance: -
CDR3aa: CASSLVGGPSGNTIYF
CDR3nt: TGTGCCAGCAGCTTAGTGGGGGGGCCGTCTGGAAACACCATATATTTT

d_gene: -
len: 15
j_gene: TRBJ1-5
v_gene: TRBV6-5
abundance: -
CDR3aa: CASSRYPGLNQPQHF
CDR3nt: TGTGCCAGCAGTCGGTATCCAGGCCTCAATCAGCCCCAGCATTTT

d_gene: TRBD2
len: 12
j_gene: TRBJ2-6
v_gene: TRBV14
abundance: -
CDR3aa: CASNMGGNVLTF
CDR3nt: TGTGCCAGCAACATGGGGGGGAACGTCCTGACTTTC

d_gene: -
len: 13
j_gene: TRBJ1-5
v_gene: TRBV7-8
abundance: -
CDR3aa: CASSPGHVGPQHF
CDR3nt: TGTGCCAGCAGCCCCGGACACGTAGGGCCCCAGCATTTT

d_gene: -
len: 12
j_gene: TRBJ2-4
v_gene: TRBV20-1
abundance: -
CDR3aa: CSASVAQNIQYF
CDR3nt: TGCAGTGCTAGTGTGGCCCAAAACATTCAGTACTTC

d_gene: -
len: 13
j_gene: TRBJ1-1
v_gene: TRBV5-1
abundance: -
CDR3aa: CASSASSNTEAFF
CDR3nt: TGCGCCAGCAGCGCGAGTTCGAACACTGAAGCTTTCTTT

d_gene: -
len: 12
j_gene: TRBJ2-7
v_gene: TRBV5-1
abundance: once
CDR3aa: CASSLGVYEQYF
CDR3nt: TGCGCCAGCAGCTTGGGGGTCTACGAGCAGTACTTC

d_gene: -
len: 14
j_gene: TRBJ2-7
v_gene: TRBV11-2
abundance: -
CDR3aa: CASSFREVGYEQYF
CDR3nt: TGTGCCAGCAGCTTCAGGGAGGTGGGCTACGAGCAGTACTTC

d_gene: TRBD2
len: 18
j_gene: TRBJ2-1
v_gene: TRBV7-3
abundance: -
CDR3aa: CASSRGPPTSGKYNEQFF
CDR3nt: TGTGCCAGCAGCCGCGGGCCGCCGACTAGCGGGAAGTACAATGAGCAGTTCTTC

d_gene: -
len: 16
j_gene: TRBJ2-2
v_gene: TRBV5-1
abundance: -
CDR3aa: CASSLTPGPNTGELFF
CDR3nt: TGCGCCAGCAGCTTGACTCCGGGACCGAACACCGGGGAGCTGTTTTTT

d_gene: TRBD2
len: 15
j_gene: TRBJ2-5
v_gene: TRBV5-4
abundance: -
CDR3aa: CASSAGGAGLETQYF
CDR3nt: TGTGCCAGCAGCGCCGGGGGGGCCGGATTGGAGACCCAGTACTTC

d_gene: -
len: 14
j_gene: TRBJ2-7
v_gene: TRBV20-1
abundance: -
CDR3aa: CSARPAGRSYEQYF
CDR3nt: TGCAGTGCTAGGCCGGCGGGGCGAAGCTACGAGCAGTACTTC

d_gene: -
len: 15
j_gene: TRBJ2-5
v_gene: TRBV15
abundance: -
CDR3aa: CATSRVGDPLETQYF
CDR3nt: TGTGCCACCAGCAGAGTAGGGGACCCCCTGGAGACCCAGTACTTC

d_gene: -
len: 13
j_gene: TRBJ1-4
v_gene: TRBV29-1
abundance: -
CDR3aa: CSVVPGGNEKLFF
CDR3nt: TGCAGCGTTGTGCCGGGGGGGAATGAAAAACTGTTTTTT

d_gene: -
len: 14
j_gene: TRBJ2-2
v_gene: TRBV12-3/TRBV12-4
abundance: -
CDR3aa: CASRGSANTGELFF
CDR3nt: TGTGCCAGCAGGGGGTCGGCGAACACCGGGGAGCTGTTTTTT

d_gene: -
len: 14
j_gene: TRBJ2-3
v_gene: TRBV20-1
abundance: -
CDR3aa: CSAPGRGSTDTQYF
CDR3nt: TGCAGTGCCCCGGGAAGAGGCAGCACAGATACGCAGTATTTT

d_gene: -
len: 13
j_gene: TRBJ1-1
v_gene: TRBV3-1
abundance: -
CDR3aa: CASSPEMNTEAFF
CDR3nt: TGTGCCAGCAGCCCCGAGATGAACACTGAAGCTTTCTTT